The 13 T cell receptor beta chains below come from one sample, sequenced in a study of beta chain features in type 1 diabetes. Sequencing targeted expressed TCRB transcripts, as all isolated RNA had been reverse transcribed. Profiled with immunoSEQ multiplex PCR; TCRdb holds only in-frame clones, not every one. The table lists approximately 300,000 clones, roughly 11% of them singletons, with 0.015% in the top ten. The specimen was naive CD4+ T cells from blood. The receptors were sampled from a woman aged 25 to 45 in good health.

This clone was seen a few times. V is TRBV28 and J is TRBJ2-3; D may be TRBD2 (6 bases). The ends were cut back, 3 bases at V and 4 bases at J, with 11 bases in the middle. CDR1 and CDR2 from the germline V gene are MDHEN and SYDVKM. The CDR3 has 14 residues. CDR3: CASSFPRGADTQYF. In DNA form, the CDR3 reads TGTGCCAGCAGTTTCCCCCGCGGGGCAGATACGCAGTATTTT.

This clone has a handful of counts. CDR3 nucleotide sequence: TGTGCCAGCAGTGCAGGGTTTCTCACCTCAACTGAAAAACTGTTTTTT. Its protein product is CASSAGFLTSTEKLFF. The chain uses TRBV6-1 and TRBJ1-4, with D maybe TRBD1 (5 bases). CDR1 is MNHNS and CDR2 is SASEGT in the germline V gene. Trimming removed 4 bases from V and 7 bases from J, with 19 bases in between. The CDR3 totals 16 residues.

There are a few counts of this clone. The CDR3 loop reads CASSVSIAENTGELFF. The CDR3 DNA sequence: TGTGCCAGCAGCGTCAGCATAGCGGAGAACACCGGGGAGCTGTTTTTT. This rearrangement joins TRBV9 to TRBJ2-2; a possible D gene is TRBD2 (6 bases). CDR3 length equals 16 residues. CDR1 is SGDLS, CDR2 YYNGEE, per germline. Trimming removed 2 bases at V and 1 base at J, with 12 bases between.

The chain couples TRBV30 to TRBJ2-1; TRBD2 agrees at 11 bases. The J segment lost 4 bases and the V segment lost 2 bases, leaving 13 bases of the junction unmatched. The CDR3 is 18 amino acids. Germline V gene sequence: CDR1 GTSNPN, CDR2 SVGIG (reference sequence). CDR3 sequence (DNA): TGTGCCTGGAGTCGACGACGAACTAGCGGGAGTAGATACAATGAGCAGTTCTTC. It codes for CAWSRRRTSGSRYNEQFF. The complete variable domain, with remaining parts taken from reference TRBV30 and TRBJ2-1, reads SQTIHQWPATLVQPVGSPLSLECTVEGTSNPNLYWYRQAAGRGLQLLFYSVGIGQISSEVPQNLSASRPQDRQFILSSKKLLLSDSGFYLCAWSRRRTSGSRYNEQFFGPGTRLTVL.

The V gene is TRBV23-1, the J gene TRBJ1-1; TRBD1 matches 7 bases. Being an ORF, TRBV23-1 has a function that is uncertain. The CDR3 covers 16 residues. The junction had 8 bases not matched to a gene; V was cut back by 0 bases and J by 4 bases. CDR3 protein: CASSQSSDRVGTEAFF. Here the CDR3 DNA reads TGCGCCAGCAGTCAATCCTCAGACAGGGTCGGCACTGAAGCTTTCTTT.

This clone was recorded a few times. This chain links TRBV7-2 with TRBJ2-3, with 8 bases that match TRBD1. The length of the CDR3 is 14 residues. Germline CDR1 reads SGHTA; CDR2 reads FQGNSA. The V segment lost 7 bases and the J segment 2 bases; nucleotides outside the gene matches: 5. CDR3 in amino acids: CASIPRGLTDTQYF. CDR3 bases: TGTGCCAGCATCCCCAGGGGGCTCACAGATACGCAGTATTTT.

In its sample, this clone was seen a few times. As DNA, the CDR3 is TGTGCCAGTAGTACCACAGGGAGAGTTAGCACCGGGGAGCTGTTTTTT. This encodes CASSTTGRVSTGELFF. This chain links TRBV19 with TRBJ2-2; weak D call: TRBD1 (6 bases). Trimming removed 4 bases from V and 4 bases from J, with 16 bases in between. CDR3 length: 16 residues. Germline V gene sequence: CDR1 LNHDA, CDR2 SQIVND (reference sequence).

In its sample, this clone was seen a few times. The CDR3 DNA follows: TGTGCCTGGAGTGTAGGGACAGGGAACACTGAAGCTTTCTTT. Its translation is CAWSVGTGNTEAFF. The chain recombines TRBV30 with TRBJ1-1; 8 bases align to TRBD1. V was clipped by 0 bases and J by 1 base; unmatched bases: 1. This CDR3 region has 14 residues. The germline V gene encodes CDR1 GTSNPN and CDR2 SVGIG (reference sequence).

This clone was counted between two and nine times. This chain connects TRBV4-3 to TRBJ2-2, with no clear D. CDR1 and CDR2 (germline): LGHNA, YSLEER. This CDR3 comprises 16 residues. V lost 3 bases and J 5 bases, leaving 16 bases between the germline ends. The CDR3 sequence is CASSQNPGFQTGELFF. The CDR3 coding sequence is TGCGCCAGCAGCCAGAACCCCGGGTTTCAGACCGGGGAGCTGTTTTTT.

In its sample, this clone was seen many times. This specimen includes other DNA sequences encoding the same CDR3. The CDR3 reads CASSQERVSYEQYF. The CDR3 bases are TGTGCCAGCAGCCAAGAGAGGGTCTCGTACGAGCAGTACTTC. V is TRBV4-2 and J is TRBJ2-7; a weak D match, TRBD2 (5 bases). V shed 0 bases and J shed 4 bases, with 10 bases lying between them. Germline-derived CDR1 and CDR2 are LGHNA and YNFKEQ. There are 14 residues in the CDR3.

This sequence joins TRBV5-4 and TRBJ2-2; no clear D. CDR1 SGHNT and CDR2 YYREEE come from the germline V gene (reference sequence). V was clipped by 0 bases and J by 1 base, with 4 bases between them. This CDR3 is built from 14 residues. The CDR3 sequence is CASSLARNTGELFF. CDR3 nucleotide sequence: TGTGCCAGCAGCTTGGCTAGGAACACCGGGGAGCTGTTTTTT.

Here the CDR3 reads CASSLFVAGGNNEQFF. The CDR3 nucleotides are TGTGCCAGCAGTTTATTCGTAGCGGGAGGAAACAATGAGCAGTTCTTC. The chain combines TRBV28 with TRBJ2-1; 10 bases match TRBD2. Germline CDR1 and CDR2: MDHEN and SYDVKM. Unmatched junction bases numbered 5, after V lost 1 base and J lost 5 bases. The CDR3 loop spans 16 amino acids.

The rearrangement joins TRBV7-9 to TRBJ2-2; TRBD2 agrees at 11 bases. The CDR3 runs to 16 residues. Unmatched junction bases numbered 9, after V lost 8 bases and J lost 4 bases. Germline lookup yields CDR1 SEHNR and CDR2 FQNEAQ (reference sequence). CDR3 sequence: CASSKTSGSVTGELFF. CDR3 in DNA: TGTGCCAGCTCTAAAACTAGCGGGAGTGTCACCGGGGAGCTGTTTTTT.